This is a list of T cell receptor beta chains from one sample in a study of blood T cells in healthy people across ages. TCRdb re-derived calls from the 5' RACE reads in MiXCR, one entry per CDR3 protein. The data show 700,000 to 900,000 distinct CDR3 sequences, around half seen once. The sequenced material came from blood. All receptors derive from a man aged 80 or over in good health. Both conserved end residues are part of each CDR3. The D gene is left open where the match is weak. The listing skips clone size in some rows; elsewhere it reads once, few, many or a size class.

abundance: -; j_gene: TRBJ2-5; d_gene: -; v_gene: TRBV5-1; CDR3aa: CASSPGLAGNNEQYF; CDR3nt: TGCGCCAGCAGCCCTGGACTGGCGGGTAACAATGAGCAGTACTTC
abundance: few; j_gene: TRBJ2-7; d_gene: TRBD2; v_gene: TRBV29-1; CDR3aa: CSVLIRLAGEREQYF; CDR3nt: TGCAGCGTCCTGATCCGGCTAGCGGGAGAGCGCGAGCAGTACTTC
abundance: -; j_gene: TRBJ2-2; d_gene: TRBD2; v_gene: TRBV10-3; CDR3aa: CAISLTSGSDTGELFF; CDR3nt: TGTGCCATCAGCCTGACTAGCGGGAGCGACACCGGGGAGCTGTTTTTT
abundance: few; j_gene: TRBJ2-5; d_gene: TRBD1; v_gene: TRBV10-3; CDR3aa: CAIARDREGSQETQYF; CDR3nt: TGTGCCATCGCCAGAGACAGGGAAGGTTCCCAAGAGACCCAGTACTTC
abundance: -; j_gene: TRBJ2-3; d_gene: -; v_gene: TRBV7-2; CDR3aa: CASSLVRRRGTDTQYF; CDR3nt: TGTGCCAGCAGCTTAGTACGAAGAAGGGGCACAGATACGCAGTATTTT
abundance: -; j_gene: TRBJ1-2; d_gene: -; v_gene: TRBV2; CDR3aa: CASSEGRDLYGYTF; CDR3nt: TGTGCCAGCAGTGAAGGCCGGGACCTCTATGGCTACACCTTC
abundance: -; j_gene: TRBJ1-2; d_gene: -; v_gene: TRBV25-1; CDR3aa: CASSDGAVNYGYTF; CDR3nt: TGTGCCAGCAGTGACGGGGCGGTTAACTATGGCTACACCTTC
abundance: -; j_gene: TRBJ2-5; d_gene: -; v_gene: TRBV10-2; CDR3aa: CASSVKQGRGETQYF; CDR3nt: TGCGCCAGCAGTGTTAAGCAGGGGCGAGGAGAGACCCAGTACTTC
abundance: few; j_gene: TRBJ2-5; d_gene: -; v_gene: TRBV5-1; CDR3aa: CASSNIVGSQETQYF; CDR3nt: TGCGCCAGCAGCAACATTGTGGGCAGTCAAGAGACCCAGTACTTC
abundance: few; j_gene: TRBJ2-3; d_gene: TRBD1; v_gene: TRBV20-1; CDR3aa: CSAREDRGRRDTQYF; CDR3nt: TGCAGTGCTAGGGAGGACAGGGGGCGAAGAGATACGCAGTATTTT
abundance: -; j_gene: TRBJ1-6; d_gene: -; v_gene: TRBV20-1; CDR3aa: CSARTIERSYNSPLHF; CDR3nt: TGCAGTGCTAGGACGATAGAGCGCTCCTATAATTCACCCCTCCACTTT
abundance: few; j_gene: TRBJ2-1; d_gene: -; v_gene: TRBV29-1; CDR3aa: CSVEDTLEQFF; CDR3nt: TGCAGCGTTGAAGATACTCTAGAGCAGTTCTTC
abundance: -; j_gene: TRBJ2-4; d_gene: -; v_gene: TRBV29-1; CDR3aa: CSVEPGSKNIQYF; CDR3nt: TGCAGCGTTGAACCGGGTTCTAAAAACATTCAGTACTTC
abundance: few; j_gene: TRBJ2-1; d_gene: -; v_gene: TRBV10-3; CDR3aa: CAISDGDPRDEQFF; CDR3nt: TGTGCCATCAGTGACGGGGACCCTCGCGATGAGCAGTTCTTC
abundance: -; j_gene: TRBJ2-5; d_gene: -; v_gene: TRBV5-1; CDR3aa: CASSPGAGSQETQYF; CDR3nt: TGCGCCAGCAGCCCTGGGGCAGGGAGCCAAGAGACCCAGTACTTC
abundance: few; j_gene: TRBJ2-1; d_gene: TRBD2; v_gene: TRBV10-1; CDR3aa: CASAGTSSSGEQFF; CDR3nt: TGCGCCAGCGCCGGGACTAGCTCTTCGGGTGAGCAGTTCTTC
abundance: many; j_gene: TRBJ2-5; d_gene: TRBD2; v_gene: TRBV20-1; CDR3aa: CSAHSPGLAGTQETQYF; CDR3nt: TGCAGTGCGCACTCCCCTGGACTAGCGGGGACCCAAGAGACCCAGTACTTC
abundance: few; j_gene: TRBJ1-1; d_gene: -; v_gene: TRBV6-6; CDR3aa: CASSPGGLNTEAFF; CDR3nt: TGTGCCAGCAGTCCCGGGGGGCTGAACACTGAAGCTTTCTTT
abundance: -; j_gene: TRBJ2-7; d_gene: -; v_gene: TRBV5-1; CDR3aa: CASSREDYRSYEQYF; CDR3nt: TGCGCCAGCAGCCGGGAAGACTACAGATCCTACGAGCAGTACTTC
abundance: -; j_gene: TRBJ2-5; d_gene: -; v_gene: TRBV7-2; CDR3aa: CASSLAPGGGQETQYF; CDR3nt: TGTGCCAGCAGCTTAGCGCCAGGGGGGGGCCAAGAGACCCAGTACTTC
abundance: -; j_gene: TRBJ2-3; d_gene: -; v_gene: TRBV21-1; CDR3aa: CASSKSEIRYAYF; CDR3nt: TGTGCCAGCAGCAAGAGCGAAATCAGATACGCGTATTTT
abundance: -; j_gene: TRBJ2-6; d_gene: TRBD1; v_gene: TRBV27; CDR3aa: CASSLTAGGGANVLTF; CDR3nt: TGTGCCAGCAGTCTTACCGCAGGGGGAGGGGCCAACGTCCTGACTTTC
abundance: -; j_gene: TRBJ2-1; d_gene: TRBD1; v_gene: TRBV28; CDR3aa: CASSSGQLVDEQFF; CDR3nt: TGTGCCAGCAGTTCGGGACAGTTGGTCGATGAGCAGTTCTTC
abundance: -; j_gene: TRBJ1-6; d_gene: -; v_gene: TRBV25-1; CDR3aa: CASKTEFTALHF; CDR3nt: TGTGCCAGCAAGACGGAATTTACGGCCCTCCACTTT
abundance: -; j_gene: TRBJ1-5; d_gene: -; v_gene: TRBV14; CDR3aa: CASSLRDHQPQHF; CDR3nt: TGTGCCAGCAGCCTCAGGGATCATCAGCCCCAGCATTTT
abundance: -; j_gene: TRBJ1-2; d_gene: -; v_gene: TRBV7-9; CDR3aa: CASSLPKGLGAYYGYTF; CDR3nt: TGTGCCAGCAGCCTACCTAAGGGACTGGGGGCCTACTATGGCTACACCTTC
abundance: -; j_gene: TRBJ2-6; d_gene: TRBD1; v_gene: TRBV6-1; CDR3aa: CASSQPGQGTSGADVLTF; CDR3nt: TGTGCCAGCAGTCAACCGGGACAGGGGACGTCTGGGGCCGACGTCCTGACTTTC
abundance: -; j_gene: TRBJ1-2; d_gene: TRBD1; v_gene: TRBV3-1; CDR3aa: CASSQSGGTGNYGYTF; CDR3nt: TGCGCCAGCAGCCAATCAGGTGGGACAGGGAACTATGGCTACACCTTC
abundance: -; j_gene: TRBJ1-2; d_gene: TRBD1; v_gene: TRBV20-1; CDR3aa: CSASQTGGMGYGYTF; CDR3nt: TGCAGTGCTAGCCAGACAGGGGGCATGGGCTATGGCTACACCTTC
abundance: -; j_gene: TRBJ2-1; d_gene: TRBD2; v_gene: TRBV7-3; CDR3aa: CASSSSGGTNEQFF; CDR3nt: TGTGCCAGCAGCTCCAGCGGGGGGACCAATGAGCAGTTCTTC